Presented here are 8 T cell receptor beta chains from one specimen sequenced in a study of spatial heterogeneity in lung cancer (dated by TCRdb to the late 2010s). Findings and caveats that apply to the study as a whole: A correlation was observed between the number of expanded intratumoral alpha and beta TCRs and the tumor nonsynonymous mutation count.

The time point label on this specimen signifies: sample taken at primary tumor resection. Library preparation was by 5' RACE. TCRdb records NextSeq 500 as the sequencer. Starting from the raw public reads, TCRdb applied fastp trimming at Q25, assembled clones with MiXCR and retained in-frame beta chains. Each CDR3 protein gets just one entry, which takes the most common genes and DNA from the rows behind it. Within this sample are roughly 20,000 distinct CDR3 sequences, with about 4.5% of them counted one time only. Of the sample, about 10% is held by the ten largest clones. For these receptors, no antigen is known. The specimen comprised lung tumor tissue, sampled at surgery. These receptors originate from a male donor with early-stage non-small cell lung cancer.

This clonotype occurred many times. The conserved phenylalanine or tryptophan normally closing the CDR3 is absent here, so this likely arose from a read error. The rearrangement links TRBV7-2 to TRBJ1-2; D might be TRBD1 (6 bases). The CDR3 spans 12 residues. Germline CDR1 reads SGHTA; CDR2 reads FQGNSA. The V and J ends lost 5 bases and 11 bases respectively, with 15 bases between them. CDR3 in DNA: TGTGCCAGCAGCCCCCGGACAGCCCCTTACACCTCC. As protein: CASSPRTAPYTS.

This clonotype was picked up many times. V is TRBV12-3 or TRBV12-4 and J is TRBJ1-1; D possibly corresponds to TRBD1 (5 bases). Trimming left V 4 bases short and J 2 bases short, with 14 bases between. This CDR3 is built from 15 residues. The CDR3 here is CASSSPWDRNTEAFF. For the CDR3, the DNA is TGTGCCAGCAGTTCCCCTTGGGACCGAAACACTGAAGCTTTCTTT.

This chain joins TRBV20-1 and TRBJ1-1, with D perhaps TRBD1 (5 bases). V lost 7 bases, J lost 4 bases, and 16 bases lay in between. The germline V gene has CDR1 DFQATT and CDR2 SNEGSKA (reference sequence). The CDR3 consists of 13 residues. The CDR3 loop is CSVIGREVTEAFF. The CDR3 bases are TGCAGTGTTATCGGCAGGGAAGTCACTGAAGCTTTCTTT.

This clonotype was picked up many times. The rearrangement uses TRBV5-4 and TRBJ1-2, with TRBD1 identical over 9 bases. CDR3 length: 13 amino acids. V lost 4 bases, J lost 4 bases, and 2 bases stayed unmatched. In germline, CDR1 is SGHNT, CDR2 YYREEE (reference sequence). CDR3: CASSGTGLYGYTF. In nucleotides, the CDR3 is TGTGCCAGCAGCGGGACAGGGCTCTATGGCTACACCTTC.

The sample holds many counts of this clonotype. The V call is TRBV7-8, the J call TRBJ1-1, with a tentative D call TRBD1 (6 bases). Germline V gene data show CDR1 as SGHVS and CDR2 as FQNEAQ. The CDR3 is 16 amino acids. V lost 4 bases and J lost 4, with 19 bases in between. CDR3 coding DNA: TGTGCCAGCAGCTGGGCGGGGGGGGCAGATAGCACTGAAGCTTTCTTT. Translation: CASSWAGGADSTEAFF.

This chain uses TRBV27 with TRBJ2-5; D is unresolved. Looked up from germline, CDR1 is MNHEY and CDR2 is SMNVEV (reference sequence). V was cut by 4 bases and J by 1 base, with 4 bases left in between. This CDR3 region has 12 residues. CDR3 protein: CASSYRQETQYF. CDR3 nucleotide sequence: TGTGCCAGCAGTTACCGCCAAGAGACCCAGTACTTC.

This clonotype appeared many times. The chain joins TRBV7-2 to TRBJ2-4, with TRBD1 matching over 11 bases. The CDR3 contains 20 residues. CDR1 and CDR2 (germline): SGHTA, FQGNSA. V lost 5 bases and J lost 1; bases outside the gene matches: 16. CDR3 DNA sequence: TGTGCCAGCAGCCGGACCTCCGGACAGGGGGCGCTTCTGGCCAAAAACATTCAGTACTTC. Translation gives CASSRTSGQGALLAKNIQYF.

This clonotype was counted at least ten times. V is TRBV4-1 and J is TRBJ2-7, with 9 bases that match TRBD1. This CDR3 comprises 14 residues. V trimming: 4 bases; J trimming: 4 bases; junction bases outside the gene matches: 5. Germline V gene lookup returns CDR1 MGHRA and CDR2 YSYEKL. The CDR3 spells CASSRGTGLYEQYF. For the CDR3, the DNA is TGCGCCAGCAGCCGAGGGACAGGGCTTTACGAGCAGTACTTC.